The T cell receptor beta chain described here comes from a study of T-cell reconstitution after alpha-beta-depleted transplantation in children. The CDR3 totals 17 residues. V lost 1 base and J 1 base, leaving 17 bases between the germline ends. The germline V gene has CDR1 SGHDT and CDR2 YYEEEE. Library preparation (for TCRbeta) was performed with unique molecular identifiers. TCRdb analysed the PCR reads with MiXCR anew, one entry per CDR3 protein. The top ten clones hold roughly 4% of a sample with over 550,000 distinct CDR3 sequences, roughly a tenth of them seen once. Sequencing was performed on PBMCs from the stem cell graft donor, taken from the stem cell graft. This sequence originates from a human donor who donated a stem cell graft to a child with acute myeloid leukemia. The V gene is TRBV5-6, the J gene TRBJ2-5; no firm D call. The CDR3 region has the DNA TGTGCCAGCAGCTTGTTGAACGACATAGGTTTCCAAGAGACCCAGTACTTC. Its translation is CASSLLNDIGFQETQYF. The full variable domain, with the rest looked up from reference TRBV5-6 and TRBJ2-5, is DAGVTQSPTHLIKTRGQQVTLRCSPKSGHDTVSWYQQALGQGPQFIFQYYEEEERQRGNFPDRFSGHQFPNYSSELNVNALLLGDSALYLCASSLLNDIGFQETQYFGPGTRLLVL.